The rows below give T cell receptor beta chains drawn from one sample of a study of blood T cell repertoires in COVID-19. The method was immunoSEQ multiplex PCR; TCRdb's version includes in-frame clones alone and lacks a portion of them. The sample gives roughly 300,000 clones, around 87% of which show up once; approximately 5% is in the top ten. The specimen was PBMCs or T cells enriched from blood (not recorded which). All receptors come from a woman between 25 and 40 years old who had recovered from COVID-19. Both conserved end residues are part of each CDR3. The D gene is left open where the match is weak. The size of a clone is reported for some rows only, either as once, few or many, or as a class for expanded clones.

clone_size d_call j_call v_call cdr3_aa cdr3_nt
NA NA TRBJ1-2 TRBV5-6 CASSWSVLGGYTF TGTGCCAGCAGCTGGTCGGTTCTGGGCGGCTACACCTTC
once NA TRBJ2-5 TRBV5-1 CASSRGTAQETQYF TGCGCCAGCTCGAGGGGGACGGCTCAAGAGACCCAGTACTTC
NA NA TRBJ2-1 TRBV11-2 CASSLASQRVRFF TGTGCCAGCAGCTTAGCATCCCAACGGGTTCGGTTCTTC
NA NA TRBJ1-4 TRBV19 CASSPRGGIGEKLFF TGTGCCAGTAGTCCCCGGGGGGGCATCGGTGAAAAACTGTTTTTT
NA TRBD1 TRBJ1-2 TRBV11-2 CASSLTGEVRGYGYTF TGTGCCAGCAGCTTGACAGGGGAGGTTCGTGGCTATGGCTACACCTTC
NA TRBD2 TRBJ2-5 TRBV5-4 CASSSPTSQRGTQYF TGTGCCAGCAGCTCACCGACTAGCCAGAGGGGGACCCAGTACTTC
few TRBD2 TRBJ2-5 TRBV7-2 CASSLQSGEPQETQYF TGTGCCAGCAGCTTACAGAGCGGGGAGCCCCAAGAGACCCAGTACTTC
NA NA TRBJ1-1 TRBV5-4 CASSPGRGNTEAFF TGTGCCAGCAGCCCCGGCCGGGGGAACACTGAAGCTTTCTTT
NA NA TRBJ1-2 TRBV30 CALESLYGYTF TGTGCTCTGGAGAGTCTCTATGGCTACACCTTC
NA NA TRBJ1-6 TRBV12-3/TRBV12-4 CASSLRIFAPLHF TGTGCCAGCAGTTTGAGGATCTTCGCACCCCTCCACTTT
once NA TRBJ1-5 TRBV19 CASSPDRDQPQHF TGTGCCAGTAGTCCGGACAGAGATCAGCCCCAGCATTTT